Shown below are 15 T cell receptor beta chains from a single sample sequenced in a study of blood T cell repertoires in COVID-19. Sequencing was performed with immunoSEQ multiplex PCR; in TCRdb, only in-frame clones are kept and a portion is missing. The sample carries 150,000 or so clones, over 70% recorded once. The sample consisted of peripheral blood. The receptors derive from a man at least 80 years old with acute or convalescent COVID-19.

This clone occurred a few times. In the same sample, other DNA sequences code for this CDR3. The J gene is TRBJ1-4, the V gene TRBV30; D is undetermined. This CDR3 spans 11 amino acids. Trimming shortened V by 2 bases and J by 8 bases, and 6 bases separated the two germline ends. CDR1 GTSNPN and CDR2 SVGIG come from the germline V gene (reference sequence). The CDR3 DNA reads TGTGCCTGGAGTATCCGGGAAAAACTGTTTTTT. It encodes CAWSIREKLFF.

The CDR3 DNA reads as TGCAGCGTACGACAGGGGCTGAATCAGCCCCAGCATTTT. This encodes CSVRQGLNQPQHF. The chain joins TRBV29-1 to TRBJ1-5, with 8 nucleotides matching TRBD1. CDR1 and CDR2 from the germline V gene are SQVTM and ANQGSEA. The trim removed 6 bases at V and 4 bases at J, leaving 5 bases unmatched. The CDR3 totals 13 residues.

This sequence joins TRBV9 and TRBJ1-2; D gene unclear. The CDR3 is 12 amino acids. V lost 1 base, J lost 3 bases, and 4 bases lay in between. Germline V gene lookup returns CDR1 SGDLS and CDR2 YYNGEE. The CDR3 is CASSVSDYGYTF. The DNA for the CDR3 is TGTGCCAGCAGCGTATCCGACTATGGCTACACCTTC.

V usage is TRBV6-5 and J usage is TRBJ1-2, with D maybe TRBD1 (6 bases). V dropped 0 bases and J dropped 5 bases, with 10 bases sitting between them. Germline CDR1 MNHEY, CDR2 SVGAGI. This CDR3 is built from 14 residues. CDR3 sequence: CASSYSDRPYGYTF. The CDR3 nucleotides read TGTGCCAGCAGTTACTCGGACAGACCGTATGGCTACACCTTC.

Written as DNA, the CDR3 is TGTGCCAGCAGTTTATCTCGCCAGGGGGCCCCGAACACTGAAGCTTTCTTT. This translates into CASSLSRQGAPNTEAFF. V gene TRBV27 combines with J gene TRBJ1-1; TRBD1 matches 8 bases. After removal of 0 bases from V and 1 base from J, the junction contained 7 bases not matched to a gene. This CDR3 region has 17 residues. In germline, CDR1 is MNHEY, CDR2 SMNVEV (reference sequence).

V is TRBV5-6 and J is TRBJ1-2, with D possibly matching TRBD1 (6 bases). CDR1 is SGHDT, CDR2 YYEEEE, per germline. This CDR3 has 15 amino acids. Trimming pared 0 bases from V and 3 bases from J, leaving 12 bases between. CDR3 coding DNA: TGTGCCAGCAGCTTGGGGGGACACGGAGACTATGGCTACACCTTC. Its protein product is CASSLGGHGDYGYTF.

The gene calls are TRBV6-5 and TRBJ2-3; D possibly corresponds to TRBD1 (5 bases). Germline CDR1 MNHEY, CDR2 SVGAGI. The CDR3 runs to 13 residues. The germline V and J ends were trimmed by 9 bases and 1 base, with 11 bases remaining between them. DNA of the CDR3: TGTGCCAGTATGGGGCCCGGCACAGATACGCAGTATTTT. Translation: CASMGPGTDTQYF.

The V and J genes are TRBV28 and TRBJ2-2, with 7 bases fitting TRBD1. J lost 4 bases, V lost 7 bases, and 6 bases had no gene match. The germline V gene encodes CDR1 MDHEN and CDR2 SYDVKM. The CDR3 is 14 amino acids. CDR3 DNA sequence: TGTGCCAGCACCTTTGACAGGGTCACCGGGGAGCTGTTTTTT. This codes for CASTFDRVTGELFF.

The chain is built from TRBV5-1 and TRBJ2-3; TRBD1 is a possible D gene (5 bases). CDR1 and CDR2 (germline): SGHRS, YFSETQ. The CDR3 totals 15 residues. Between the trimmed V and J ends, which lost 2 bases and 2 bases, there was a span of 12 bases. CDR3 nucleotide sequence: TGCGCCAGCAGCTTAGGGGCCACCGACACAGATACGCAGTATTTT. Its protein is CASSLGATDTDTQYF.

This chain joins TRBV6-5 and TRBJ1-5; TRBD1 aligns across 9 bases. The V gene's germline CDR1 is MNHEY and CDR2 SVGAGI. The J segment lost 7 bases and the V segment lost 7 bases, leaving 8 bases of the junction unmatched. This CDR3 is 14 amino acids long. CDR3 sequence reads: CASIRTGGGQPQHF. The CDR3 coding sequence is TGTGCCAGCATTCGAACAGGGGGCGGGCAGCCCCAGCATTTT.

Comments on this clone: A read error may account for a junction end that differs from germline. The chain uses TRBV25-1 and TRBJ1-6, with 8 bases aligning to TRBD1. The CDR3 has 16 amino acids. Germline CDR1 and CDR2: MGHDK and SYGVNS. The CDR3 DNA is TGTGCCAGCAGACCTCCCGGGACAGGACAGAGATCACCCCTCTACTTT. Translating it yields CASRPPGTGQRSPLYF. The entire variable domain, with the rest obtained from reference TRBV25-1 and TRBJ1-6, is as follows: EADIYQTPRYLVIGTGKKITLECSQTMGHDKMYWYQQDPGMELHLIHYSYGVNSTEKGDLSSESTVSRIRTEHFPLTLESARPSHTSQYLCASRPPGTGQRSPLYFGNGTRLTVT.

The CDR3 sequence is CASSTSGLNTGELFF. In nucleotides, the CDR3 is TGCGCCAGCAGCACCAGCGGATTGAACACCGGGGAGCTGTTTTTT. This sequence joins TRBV5-1 and TRBJ2-2, with D possibly TRBD2 on 5 matching bases. The CDR3 runs 15 residues. CDR1 and CDR2 from the germline V gene are SGHRS and YFSETQ. Trimming stripped 4 bases from V and 1 base from J, with 11 bases between.

As DNA, the CDR3 is TGTGCCAGTAGTCTACAGGGGTTCTTGGCTGAAAAACTGTTTTTT. It specifies CASSLQGFLAEKLFF. The chain links TRBV19 to TRBJ1-4; TRBD1 agrees at 7 bases. The V segment lost 5 bases and the J segment 7 bases; nucleotides outside the gene matches: 10. The CDR3 has 15 residues. The germline V gene has CDR1 LNHDA and CDR2 SQIVND (reference sequence).

This chain uses TRBV28 with TRBJ1-2, with TRBD1 as a possible D gene (5 bases). The CDR3 has 15 amino acids. Germline CDR1 is MDHEN and CDR2 is SYDVKM. V lost 3 bases and J 5 bases, leaving 16 bases between the germline ends. The CDR3 here is CASSFGGGSFYGYTF. Written as DNA, the CDR3 is TGTGCCAGCAGTTTTGGGGGGGGATCCTTTTATGGCTACACCTTC.

The chain recombines TRBV5-1 with TRBJ2-7; 9 nucleotides match TRBD1. Looked up from germline, CDR1 is SGHRS and CDR2 is YFSETQ. The CDR3 is 14 residues long. V shed 4 bases and J 6 bases; nucleotides not matched to a gene: 8. Here the CDR3 DNA reads TGCGCCAGCAGCCAAGGACAGGGGATTGGCGAGCAGTACTTC. Residues: CASSQGQGIGEQYF.